The next 16 T cell receptor beta chains were all read from a single sample in a study of T-cell memory formation after mild COVID-19. TCRdb recomputed calls from the 5' RACE reads with MiXCR, one row per CDR3 protein. The data show under 300,000 distinct CDR3 sequences, about a sixth seen once. Sequencing was done on a sample of PBMCs or a T cell subset sorted from them (not recorded which). Source of these receptors: a man younger than 30 who had mild COVID-19 (a few samples of this study predate the infection). Cell type and time point are not known.

The chain combines TRBV27 with TRBJ2-7; TRBD2 might be the D (7 bases). The CDR3 is 15 amino acids. The V and J ends lost 9 bases and 3 bases respectively, with 21 bases between them. In germline, CDR1 is MNHEY, CDR2 SMNVEV (reference sequence). Here the CDR3 reads CARSPAGGPLYEQYF. Here the CDR3 DNA reads TGTGCCAGATCCCCCGCCGGGGGGCCCCTCTACGAGCAGTACTTC.

This rearrangement joins TRBV6-1 to TRBJ1-6; D ambiguous. The CDR3 loop spans 12 amino acids. The germline CDR1 and CDR2 sequences are MNHNS and SASEGT. V gave up 2 bases and J gave up 14 bases, with 10 bases separating them. CDR3 DNA: TGTGCCAGCAGTGAATTTACCCGGGCCCTCCACTTT. Amino acids: CASSEFTRALHF.

This sequence joins TRBV7-2 and TRBJ2-3; D ambiguous. The CDR3 consists of 14 residues. V gave up 3 bases and J gave up 1 base, with 8 bases separating them. CDR1 is SGHTA and CDR2 is FQGNSA in the germline V gene. The CDR3 loop is CASSFGARTDTQYF. The CDR3 nucleotides read TGTGCCAGCAGCTTCGGCGCTCGCACAGATACGCAGTATTTT. The variable domain in full, completed from reference TRBV7-2 and TRBJ2-3, reads GAGVSQSPSNKVTEKGKDVELRCDPISGHTALYWYRQSLGQGLEFLIYFQGNSAPDKSGLPSDRFSAERTGGSVSTLTIQRTQQEDSAVYLCASSFGARTDTQYFGPGTRLTVL.

This clonotype was counted a few times. The DNA of the CDR3 is TGTGCCAGCAGCCCCCGACAGGGTGGTAATTCACCCCTCCACTTT. Translation: CASSPRQGGNSPLHF. The rearrangement joins TRBV7-2 to TRBJ1-6; 7 bases align to TRBD1. With 5 bases clipped from V and 6 bases from J, the junction kept 7 bases outside the gene matches. The CDR3 covers 15 residues. CDR1 is SGHTA, CDR2 FQGNSA, per germline.

This clonotype was counted only a few times. The chain joins TRBV15 to TRBJ1-6; 9 nucleotides match TRBD1. The trim removed 6 bases at V and 10 bases at J, leaving 10 bases unmatched. Germline V gene sequence: CDR1 LNHNV, CDR2 YYDKDF (reference sequence). The CDR3 has 15 amino acids. The CDR3 nucleotides are TGTGCCACCAGACGAGCCCGGGACAGGGCCTCACCCCTCCACTTT. It yields the protein CATRRARDRASPLHF.

This clonotype was observed a handful of times. In DNA, the CDR3 is TGTGCCAGCAGCTTGATTGGGGGCCTGGGCAATGAGCAGTTCTTC. This gives the protein CASSLIGGLGNEQFF. This chain uses TRBV5-5 with TRBJ2-1, with D tentatively TRBD1 (6 bases). Germline CDR1 reads SGHKS; CDR2 reads YYEKEE (reference sequence). The CDR3 has 15 amino acids. Trimming left V 1 base short and J 6 bases short, with 14 bases between. Based on the CDR3 plus reference TRBV5-5 and TRBJ2-1, the full variable domain is DAGVTQSPTHLIKTRGQQVTLRCSPISGHKSVSWYQQVLGQGPQFIFQYYEKEERGRGNFPDRFSARQFPNYSSELNVNALLLGDSALYLCASSLIGGLGNEQFFGPGTRLTVL.

The chain combines TRBV30 with TRBJ2-5; D ambiguous. Trimming took 5 bases from V and 1 from J, leaving 8 bases between them. Germline loops: CDR1 GTSNPN, CDR2 SVGIG (reference sequence). The CDR3 consists of 12 residues. Written as DNA, the CDR3 is TGTGCCTGGGGGCAAAGCCAAGAGACCCAGTACTTC. Residues: CAWGQSQETQYF.

This clonotype was seen a handful of times. The V gene is TRBV5-1, the J gene TRBJ1-4; D unclear. V lost 0 bases, J lost 12 bases, and 18 bases lay in between. In germline, CDR1 is SGHRS, CDR2 YFSETQ. This CDR3 spans 15 amino acids. CDR3 DNA sequence: TGCGCCAGCAGCTTGGTCGGCCCGCCGTTAGCGGAACTGTTTTTT. It translates to CASSLVGPPLAELFF.

DNA of the CDR3: TGTGCCAGCACCCCGGCAGGGGGTTTTTTGTATGGCTACACCTTC. Protein product: CASTPAGGFLYGYTF. The chain recombines TRBV12-3 or TRBV12-4 with TRBJ1-2; TRBD1 aligns across 7 bases. V was clipped by 7 bases and J by 5 bases; unmatched bases: 13. This CDR3 has 15 residues.

The chain combines TRBV20-1 with TRBJ1-3; D not certain. CDR3 length equals 13 residues. Trimming stripped 4 bases from V and 4 bases from J, with 11 bases between. The germline V gene has CDR1 DFQATT and CDR2 SNEGSKA (reference sequence). The CDR3 DNA is TGCAGTGCTACACGAACCCTCGGAAACACCATATATTTT. Its protein is CSATRTLGNTIYF.

The chain carries TRBV12-3 or TRBV12-4 and TRBJ2-3; a weak D match, TRBD2 (5 bases). The CDR3 is 14 amino acids. Trimming removed 6 bases from V and 0 bases from J, with 10 bases in between. As DNA, the CDR3 is TGTGCCAGCAGAAAGCGGTCTAGCACAGATACGCAGTATTTT. Residues: CASRKRSSTDTQYF.

This clonotype appeared a few times. At one end, the junction sequence differs from germline, possibly due to a read error. This chain links TRBV7-2 with TRBJ1-4; unclear D gene. Germline V gene sequence: CDR1 SGHTA, CDR2 FQGNSA. This CDR3 region has 13 residues. The CDR3 region has the DNA TGTGCCAGCAGCTCCTGGGTAAATGAAAAACTTTTTTTT. It translates to CASSSWVNEKLFF.

V gene TRBV6-5 combines with J gene TRBJ1-2; D possibly corresponds to TRBD1 (6 bases). This CDR3 is built from 14 residues. The germline V and J ends were trimmed by 5 bases and 7 bases, with 17 bases remaining between them. Germline CDR1 reads MNHEY; CDR2 reads SVGAGI. The CDR3 nucleotides are TGTGCCAGCAGTAACTTCGACTCAGGGGCTGGCTACACCTTC. It codes for CASSNFDSGAGYTF.

This clonotype was counted ten times or more. The rearrangement uses TRBV5-1 and TRBJ2-1, with D possibly being TRBD2 (7 bases). Germline V gene sequence: CDR1 SGHRS, CDR2 YFSETQ. This CDR3 contains 18 residues. V lost 0 bases and J lost 0, with 16 bases in between. As DNA, the CDR3 is TGCGCCAGCAGCTTGGTAGGGGGGGTCCCAAGCTCCTACAATGAGCAGTTCTTC. Its protein is CASSLVGGVPSSYNEQFF.

The table lists this clonotype with a few counts. The chain couples TRBV5-1 to TRBJ2-3; 13 bases are shared with TRBD2. Trimming took 6 bases from V and 5 from J; bases not matched to a gene: 12. This CDR3 region has 17 residues. Germline lookup yields CDR1 SGHRS and CDR2 YFSETQ. This CDR3 reads CASTETSGGMYGDTQYF. CDR3 DNA: TGCGCCAGCACCGAGACTAGCGGGGGGATGTACGGAGATACGCAGTATTTT.

The chain couples TRBV21-1 to TRBJ1-6; TRBD1 was called by the table and not checked on the DNA. TRBV21-1 is marked as a pseudogene. This CDR3 has 14 residues. CDR3: CASRGTEARSPLHF. The CDR3 DNA reads as TGTGCCAGCAGGGGGACGGAGGCGAGGTCACCCCTCCACTTT.